This T cell receptor (beta chain) is from a study of blood T cell repertoires in COVID-19. Overall study context: Some COVID-19 samples were acute and others convalescent; all came from the United States, Italy and Spain. Sources were T cells, B-cell-depleted T cells, or PBMCs; the material itself was cDNA or gDNA.

Germline V gene data show CDR1 as SGHDN and CDR2 as FVKESK. The ends lost 6 bases at V and 13 bases at J; junction bases unmatched: 11. This CDR3 has 12 residues. Clones were sequenced by immunoSEQ multiplex PCR, and TCRdb holds only the in-frame ones, with some missing. The table lists fewer than 150,000 clones, around four fifths of them singletons. This clone was observed at least ten times. Everyone who took part was 18 to 89 years old, and they came from about two dozen US areas. Two consecutive negative NP/OP PCR tests, clearance, or resolved symptoms defined Cohort 3 recovery. The receptor comes from a man in his thirties or forties who had recovered from COVID-19. The sample was PBMCs or T cells enriched from blood (not recorded which). The chain employs TRBV14 and TRBJ1-2; 7 nucleotides agree with TRBD1. The CDR3, as DNA: TGTGCCAGCAGAAAAACGGGACAGTCTTTCACCTTC. Translation: CASRKTGQSFTF.